This is a list of T cell receptor beta chains from one sample in a study of identical twins. TCRdb analysed the 5' RACE reads with MiXCR anew, one entry per CDR3 protein. The table shows 1,800,000 or so distinct CDR3 sequences, with roughly a third occurring only once. The sample taken for sequencing was cord blood. All receptors derive from a newborn girl in good health. CDR3s include the opening cysteine and the closing phenylalanine or tryptophan. The D gene is left open where the match is weak. Clone size is not always given. Where it is, it says once, few, many or a class for expanded clones.

clone size | J gene | D gene | V gene | CDR3 DNA | CDR3 protein
few | TRBJ2-1 | TRBD2 | TRBV27 | TGTGCCAGCAGTTTAGACCTAGCGGGAACGTTATATGAGCAGTTCTTC | CASSLDLAGTLYEQFF
- | TRBJ2-1 | TRBD2 | TRBV6-6 | TGTGCCAGCAGTTACCAACAGACTAGCGGGAGTAATGAGCAGTTCTTC | CASSYQQTSGSNEQFF
once | TRBJ1-5 | TRBD1 | TRBV5-1 | TGCGACAGCAGCGACACAGGGGGCAATCAGCCCCAGCATTTT | CDSSDTGGNQPQHF
few | TRBJ1-2 | TRBD1 | TRBV18 | TGTGCCAGCTCTGGGGACAGGGACTATGGCTACACCTTC | CASSGDRDYGYTF
- | TRBJ1-1 | - | TRBV12-5 | TGTGCTAGTGGTTGGGGACTGAACACTGAAGCTTTCTTT | CASGWGLNTEAFF
- | TRBJ1-5 | - | TRBV28 | TGTGCCAGCAGTTTAAGCGGCATTTATCAGCCCCAGCATTTT | CASSLSGIYQPQHF
- | TRBJ2-3 | TRBD1 | TRBV5-1 | TGCGCCAGCAGCTTGGGACAGGGGGGCCCAGATACGCAGTATTTT | CASSLGQGGPDTQYF
- | TRBJ1-4 | - | TRBV2 | TGTGCCAGCGGCCCGGCGGTACGGGGTGAAAAACTGTTTTTT | CASGPAVRGEKLFF
few | TRBJ2-1 | TRBD2 | TRBV20-1 | TGCAGTGCTAGATATGCTAGCGGGCGCTACAATGAGCAGTTCTTC | CSARYASGRYNEQFF
- | TRBJ1-1 | - | TRBV2 | TGTGCCAGCAGTGAAGTGCGGAGAACTGAAGCTTTCTTT | CASSEVRRTEAFF
- | TRBJ2-1 | - | TRBV4-1 | TGCGCCAGCAGCCGAATAGCGGAGCTAGCCAAAAACATTCAGTTCTTC | CASSRIAELAKNIQFF
- | TRBJ1-5 | TRBD1 | TRBV20-1 | TGCAGTGCTATGCCCCGCCCCCGACAGGGGATAAATCAGCCCCAGCATTTT | CSAMPRPRQGINQPQHF
- | TRBJ1-2 | - | TRBV27 | TGTGCCAGCAGGCACCCAAACTATGGCTACACCTTC | CASRHPNYGYTF
- | TRBJ2-2 | TRBD2 | TRBV20-1 | TGCAGTGCTCCCGGACTAGCGGGGGTTAACACCGGGGAGCTGTTTTTT | CSAPGLAGVNTGELFF
- | TRBJ2-7 | - | TRBV18 | TGTGCCAGCTCTCGATCGCATGAGCAGTACTTC | CASSRSHEQYF
- | TRBJ2-7 | TRBD1 | TRBV28 | TGTGCCAGCAGCTTGGAATACTGGACAGGGCCCTACGAGCAGTACTTC | CASSLEYWTGPYEQYF
many | TRBJ1-2 | - | TRBV10-1 | TGCGCCAGCAGTGATGGGCCAAATGGCTACACCTTC | CASSDGPNGYTF
- | TRBJ2-7 | TRBD2 | TRBV9 | TGTGCCAGCAGCGCGGCGGGACTAGCGTTTACCTACGAGCAGTACTTC | CASSAAGLAFTYEQYF
- | TRBJ2-1 | TRBD2 | TRBV11-3 | TGTGCCAGCAGCTTAGGCAGCGGGGAAAGGAATGAGCAGTTCTTC | CASSLGSGERNEQFF
few | TRBJ2-5 | TRBD2 | TRBV6-6 | TGTGCCAGCAGGCGGACTAGCGGGGCCTTCCAAGAGACCCAGTACTTC | CASRRTSGAFQETQYF
few | TRBJ2-1 | TRBD2 | TRBV6-5 | TGTGCCAGCAGTTATCTCGTACTAGCGCTCAGCTCCTACAATGAGCAGTTCTTC | CASSYLVLALSSYNEQFF
- | TRBJ2-7 | - | TRBV29-1 | TGCAGCGTTGTAATCCCTAGCAGCTACGAGCAGTACTTC | CSVVIPSSYEQYF
- | TRBJ1-6 | - | TRBV20-1 | TGCAGTGCTAGAGCGGTCTGGAATTCACCCCTCCACTTT | CSARAVWNSPLHF
- | TRBJ2-3 | TRBD1 | TRBV25-1 | TGTGCCAGCAGTGAGGGTACAGGGGATAGCACAGATACGCAGTATTTT | CASSEGTGDSTDTQYF
- | TRBJ2-2 | - | TRBV4-2 | TGTGCCAGCAGCCCCGAAACGGGGTTACACACCGGGGAGCTGTTTTTT | CASSPETGLHTGELFF
many | TRBJ2-1 | TRBD1 | TRBV24-1 | TGTGCCACAACCGGGACAGGGGGCAATGAGCAGTTCTTC | CATTGTGGNEQFF
few | TRBJ1-1 | - | TRBV6-1 | TGTGCCAGCAGTCGAACAGCTAGGGGCCCGGTTTCCTTGAACACTGAAGCTTTCTTT | CASSRTARGPVSLNTEAFF
- | TRBJ1-1 | - | TRBV18 | TGTGCCAGCTCAAGTACGTATGTGGCAGTCACGAACACTGAAGCTTTCTTT | CASSSTYVAVTNTEAFF
- | TRBJ2-1 | - | TRBV20-1 | TGCAGTGCTAGAGTGGGCTACAGCAATGAGCAGTTCTTC | CSARVGYSNEQFF
many | TRBJ2-4 | - | TRBV3-1 | TGTGCCAGCAGCCAGGCGGGTTTAGCCAAAAACATTCAGTACTTC | CASSQAGLAKNIQYF
- | TRBJ1-1 | - | TRBV7-9 | TGTGCCAGCAGCTTAGTCGGGTTTTCCCGCTTTAGCACTGAAGCTTTCTTT | CASSLVGFSRFSTEAFF
- | TRBJ2-7 | - | TRBV3-1 | TGTGCCGGCCGCGCCAGGGGCCAATCCTACGAGCAGTACTTC | CAGRARGQSYEQYF
- | TRBJ2-1 | TRBD2 | TRBV20-1 | TGCAGTGGAAAGCGGGGTCTCGACAATGAGCAGTTCTTC | CSGKRGLDNEQFF
once | TRBJ2-3 | TRBD1 | TRBV7-9 | TGTGCCAGCAGCACCACACAGGGGATCACAGATACGCAGTATTTT | CASSTTQGITDTQYF
few | TRBJ2-5 | TRBD1 | TRBV25-1 | TGTGCCAGCAGTGAACCTCAAGGACAGGCGAAAGAGACCCAGTACTTC | CASSEPQGQAKETQYF
- | TRBJ2-2 | TRBD2 | TRBV27 | TGTGCCAGCAGTTTCCTATGGACTAGCGGCACCGGGGAGCTGTTTTTT | CASSFLWTSGTGELFF
few | TRBJ1-4 | - | TRBV12-3/TRBV12-4 | TGTGCCAGCAGTTTAGTGCGGGGGCTTAATGAAAAACTGTTTTTT | CASSLVRGLNEKLFF
few | TRBJ1-4 | TRBD1 | TRBV5-1 | TGCGCCAGCAGTTCTACCGGGACAGTGGGGGATGAAAAACTGTTTTTT | CASSSTGTVGDEKLFF
- | TRBJ2-1 | - | TRBV6-1 | TGTGCCAGCAGTGAAGCGGTGGGGACTTCTCTTAATGAGCAGTTCTTC | CASSEAVGTSLNEQFF
few | TRBJ2-7 | - | TRBV2 | TGTGCCAGCTTTCCCTTCTCCTACGAGCAGTACTTC | CASFPFSYEQYF
few | TRBJ2-5 | - | TRBV11-1 | TGTGCCAGCACCAAGACGGATTCTTACAATGAGCAGTACTTC | CASTKTDSYNEQYF
few | TRBJ2-1 | - | TRBV7-6 | TGTGCCAGCAGCCCAGTAGCGAGATTCTCCTACAATGAGCAGTTCTTC | CASSPVARFSYNEQFF
- | TRBJ2-7 | TRBD2 | TRBV5-5 | TGTGCCAGCAGCCTAGAGATAGCGGGGGGTTACGAGCAGTACTTC | CASSLEIAGGYEQYF
- | TRBJ1-1 | - | TRBV27 | TGTGCCAGCAGTTCCTCGCCCTACAGGTCCGGTCGGTCTGAAGCTTTCTTT | CASSSSPYRSGRSEAFF
many | TRBJ2-3 | TRBD2 | TRBV7-2 | TGTGCCAGCAGCCCACTGACTAGCATTGGCACAGATACGCAGTATTTT | CASSPLTSIGTDTQYF